A selection of T cell receptor beta chains follows, all from one sample in a study of cytomegalovirus exposure and HLA in healthy donors. The assay was immunoSEQ multiplex PCR, and TCRdb's table has in-frame clones only and misses some. The sample holds some 140,000 clones; 74% are singletons and the top ten take 2.1%. The sample taken for sequencing was PBMCs. These receptors all come from a man in his thirties or forties in good health and CMV-seronegative. Both conserved end residues are part of each CDR3. The D gene is left open where the match is weak. Expanded clones are given a class, and other clones once, few, many or no size at all.

clone_size: -; v_call: TRBV5-4; j_call: TRBJ2-5; d_call: -; cdr3_aa: CASRYAGDPETQYF; cdr3_nt: TGTGCCAGCAGATATGCAGGGGATCCGGAGACCCAGTACTTC
clone_size: -; v_call: TRBV19; j_call: TRBJ1-5; d_call: -; cdr3_aa: CASDDRYSNQPQHF; cdr3_nt: TGTGCCAGTGATGACAGATATAGCAATCAGCCCCAGCATTTT
clone_size: -; v_call: TRBV5-4; j_call: TRBJ1-1; d_call: -; cdr3_aa: CASVEKGMNTEAFF; cdr3_nt: TGTGCCAGCGTCGAAAAGGGGATGAACACTGAAGCTTTCTTT
clone_size: -; v_call: TRBV19; j_call: TRBJ2-1; d_call: TRBD2; cdr3_aa: CASEGLAGYNEQFF; cdr3_nt: TGTGCCAGTGAGGGACTAGCGGGTTACAATGAGCAGTTCTTC
clone_size: -; v_call: TRBV4-2; j_call: TRBJ1-2; d_call: TRBD1; cdr3_aa: CASSQERQGFIGYGYTF; cdr3_nt: TGTGCCAGCAGCCAAGAAAGACAGGGGTTTATCGGCTATGGCTACACCTTC
clone_size: once; v_call: TRBV12-1; j_call: TRBJ2-7; d_call: -; cdr3_aa: CASSPISGGEQYF; cdr3_nt: TGTGCCAGCAGCCCCATTTCAGGGGGAGAGCAGTACTTC
clone_size: -; v_call: TRBV5-8; j_call: TRBJ1-6; d_call: TRBD1; cdr3_aa: CASSQGARSSYNSPLHF; cdr3_nt: TGTGCCAGCAGCCAGGGGGCCCGGAGCTCCTATAATTCACCCCTCCACTTT
clone_size: few; v_call: TRBV19; j_call: TRBJ1-2; d_call: TRBD1; cdr3_aa: CASSIGGQGALGYTF; cdr3_nt: TGTGCCAGTAGTATAGGAGGACAGGGCGCTCTCGGCTACACCTTC
clone_size: -; v_call: TRBV15; j_call: TRBJ2-1; d_call: TRBD1; cdr3_aa: CATSRETGPEQFF; cdr3_nt: TGTGCCACCAGCAGGGAGACAGGGCCTGAGCAGTTCTTC
clone_size: -; v_call: TRBV7-2; j_call: TRBJ2-5; d_call: TRBD2; cdr3_aa: CASSLVSGGGAWFETQYF; cdr3_nt: TGTGCCAGCAGCTTAGTATCCGGCGGGGGGGCCTGGTTTGAGACCCAGTACTTC
clone_size: once; v_call: TRBV10-3; j_call: TRBJ2-5; d_call: TRBD2; cdr3_aa: CASGDPYRRGGLETQYF; cdr3_nt: TGTGCCAGCGGGGACCCGTATCGGCGGGGGGGCCTGGAGACCCAGTACTTC
clone_size: -; v_call: TRBV5-6; j_call: TRBJ1-5; d_call: -; cdr3_aa: CASSLGRGNGQPQHF; cdr3_nt: TGTGCCAGCAGCTTGGGTCGGGGGAATGGCCAGCCCCAGCATTTT
clone_size: -; v_call: TRBV27; j_call: TRBJ1-1; d_call: -; cdr3_aa: CASSFGGGNTEAFF; cdr3_nt: TGTGCCAGCAGTTTTGGCGGGGGGAACACTGAAGCTTTCTTT
clone_size: -; v_call: TRBV5-6; j_call: TRBJ2-7; d_call: -; cdr3_aa: CASSDGSAYEQYF; cdr3_nt: TGTGCCAGCAGCGATGGTTCAGCCTACGAGCAGTACTTC
clone_size: once; v_call: TRBV28; j_call: TRBJ1-6; d_call: TRBD1; cdr3_aa: CASRQQGNSPLHF; cdr3_nt: TGTGCCAGCAGGCAACAGGGGAATTCACCCCTCCACTTT
clone_size: once; v_call: TRBV5-4; j_call: TRBJ2-5; d_call: -; cdr3_aa: CASSTGQPQETQYF; cdr3_nt: TGTGCCAGCAGCACAGGACAGCCTCAAGAGACCCAGTACTTC
clone_size: -; v_call: TRBV29-1; j_call: TRBJ2-7; d_call: TRBD1; cdr3_aa: CSTRTGPYEQYF; cdr3_nt: TGCAGCACCCGGACAGGGCCCTACGAGCAGTACTTC
clone_size: few; v_call: TRBV19; j_call: TRBJ2-7; d_call: -; cdr3_aa: CASSSPGQVRDEQYF; cdr3_nt: TGTGCCAGTAGTTCGCCGGGACAAGTGCGAGACGAGCAGTACTTC
clone_size: once; v_call: TRBV5-4; j_call: TRBJ2-3; d_call: -; cdr3_aa: CASSPVIGGGAREGTQYF; cdr3_nt: TGTGCCAGCAGCCCGGTAATCGGCGGGGGCGCCCGGGAAGGTACGCAGTATTTT
clone_size: -; v_call: TRBV9; j_call: TRBJ2-3; d_call: -; cdr3_aa: CASSVHPGADTQYF; cdr3_nt: TGTGCCAGCAGCGTACATCCAGGGGCGGATACGCAGTATTTT
clone_size: -; v_call: TRBV28; j_call: TRBJ2-5; d_call: -; cdr3_aa: CASTLHSRGETQYF; cdr3_nt: TGTGCCAGCACCCTCCATTCCCGGGGGGAGACCCAGTACTTC
clone_size: -; v_call: TRBV5-1; j_call: TRBJ2-2; d_call: -; cdr3_aa: CASSLVGETTGELFF; cdr3_nt: TGCGCCAGCAGCTTGGTAGGGGAAACTACCGGGGAGCTGTTTTTT
clone_size: -; v_call: TRBV6-5; j_call: TRBJ1-1; d_call: -; cdr3_aa: CASTTGRDTEAFF; cdr3_nt: TGTGCCAGCACCACAGGGAGGGACACTGAAGCTTTCTTT
clone_size: -; v_call: TRBV9; j_call: TRBJ2-3; d_call: TRBD2; cdr3_aa: CASSVRLAGSTDTQYF; cdr3_nt: TGTGCCAGCAGCGTCCGGCTAGCGGGGAGCACAGATACGCAGTATTTT
clone_size: -; v_call: TRBV5-5; j_call: TRBJ1-4; d_call: -; cdr3_aa: CASSLRNSPNEKLFF; cdr3_nt: TGTGCCAGCAGCTTGAGGAACAGCCCTAATGAAAAACTGTTTTTT
clone_size: once; v_call: TRBV19; j_call: TRBJ2-1; d_call: TRBD1; cdr3_aa: CASSMGQSYNEQFF; cdr3_nt: TGTGCCAGTAGTATGGGACAGTCTTACAATGAGCAGTTCTTC
clone_size: -; v_call: TRBV6-1; j_call: TRBJ2-2; d_call: TRBD2; cdr3_aa: CASFSGGWELFF; cdr3_nt: TGTGCCAGCTTTAGCGGGGGATGGGAGCTGTTTTTT
clone_size: -; v_call: TRBV7-2; j_call: TRBJ1-4; d_call: -; cdr3_aa: CASSPRAGAANEKLFF; cdr3_nt: TGTGCCAGCAGCCCCAGGGCGGGGGCGGCTAATGAAAAACTGTTTTTT
clone_size: few; v_call: TRBV5-4; j_call: TRBJ2-1; d_call: -; cdr3_aa: CASSRGGEREQFF; cdr3_nt: TGTGCCAGCAGCCGCGGAGGCGAAAGGGAGCAGTTCTTC
clone_size: -; v_call: TRBV18; j_call: TRBJ1-1; d_call: -; cdr3_aa: CASSHSTEAFF; cdr3_nt: TGTGCCAGCTCACACAGCACTGAAGCTTTCTTT
clone_size: once; v_call: TRBV28; j_call: TRBJ2-5; d_call: TRBD2; cdr3_aa: CASRSPGLALPGRMHQYF; cdr3_nt: TGTGCCAGCAGATCTCCGGGACTAGCGCTTCCAGGCAGAATGCACCAGTACTTC
clone_size: -; v_call: TRBV13; j_call: TRBJ2-5; d_call: TRBD2; cdr3_aa: CASSLSAGGMETQYF; cdr3_nt: TGTGCCAGCAGCTTATCCGCGGGGGGGATGGAGACCCAGTACTTC
clone_size: -; v_call: TRBV5-8; j_call: TRBJ1-4; d_call: TRBD1; cdr3_aa: CASSLGQGVNEKLFF; cdr3_nt: TGTGCCAGCAGCTTGGGCCAGGGGGTCAATGAAAAACTGTTTTTT
clone_size: once; v_call: TRBV2; j_call: TRBJ2-1; d_call: TRBD1; cdr3_aa: CASSGRDRSYNEQFF; cdr3_nt: TGTGCCAGCAGTGGTCGGGACAGGTCTTACAATGAGCAGTTCTTC
clone_size: -; v_call: TRBV19; j_call: TRBJ1-5; d_call: -; cdr3_aa: CASSMRDSNQPQHF; cdr3_nt: TGTGCCAGTAGTATGAGGGATAGCAATCAGCCCCAGCATTTT
clone_size: -; v_call: TRBV2; j_call: TRBJ1-1; d_call: TRBD1; cdr3_aa: CASSNTGGGGTEAFF; cdr3_nt: TGTGCCAGCAGCAATACAGGGGGTGGGGGAACTGAAGCTTTCTTT
clone_size: -; v_call: TRBV19; j_call: TRBJ2-5; d_call: TRBD2; cdr3_aa: CASSRGLAGFQETQYF; cdr3_nt: TGTGCCAGTAGTAGGGGACTAGCGGGGTTCCAAGAGACCCAGTACTTC
clone_size: -; v_call: TRBV2; j_call: TRBJ1-2; d_call: TRBD1; cdr3_aa: CASSEAGQGTTGYTF; cdr3_nt: TGTGCCAGCAGTGAAGCGGGACAGGGGACTACGGGCTACACCTTC
clone_size: -; v_call: TRBV28; j_call: TRBJ1-2; d_call: -; cdr3_aa: CASIPQGSYGYTF; cdr3_nt: TGTGCCAGCATCCCACAGGGTAGCTATGGCTACACCTTC
clone_size: -; v_call: TRBV5-1; j_call: TRBJ2-5; d_call: TRBD1; cdr3_aa: CASSLATGGQETQYF; cdr3_nt: TGCGCCAGCAGCTTGGCAACAGGGGGTCAAGAGACCCAGTACTTC
clone_size: -; v_call: TRBV6-4; j_call: TRBJ1-4; d_call: -; cdr3_aa: CASRWRGRPQSNEKLFF; cdr3_nt: TGTGCCAGCAGGTGGAGGGGTCGTCCACAATCTAATGAAAAACTGTTTTTT
clone_size: -; v_call: TRBV11-2; j_call: TRBJ2-7; d_call: TRBD2; cdr3_aa: CASSLTSGISYEQYF; cdr3_nt: TGTGCCAGCAGCCTTACTAGCGGGATCTCCTACGAGCAGTACTTC
clone_size: -; v_call: TRBV27; j_call: TRBJ2-2; d_call: TRBD1; cdr3_aa: CASSARQGAGELFF; cdr3_nt: TGTGCCAGCAGTGCACGACAGGGGGCCGGGGAGCTGTTTTTT
clone_size: once; v_call: TRBV28; j_call: TRBJ1-2; d_call: -; cdr3_aa: CASSPGDYGYTF; cdr3_nt: TGTGCCAGCAGCCCCGGGGACTATGGCTACACCTTC
clone_size: -; v_call: TRBV29-1; j_call: TRBJ1-5; d_call: -; cdr3_aa: CSFASSLDQPQHF; cdr3_nt: TGCAGCTTTGCCTCTAGTCTCGACCAGCCCCAGCATTTT
clone_size: -; v_call: TRBV2; j_call: TRBJ1-6; d_call: -; cdr3_aa: CASSEAAGSSYNSPLHF; cdr3_nt: TGTGCCAGCAGTGAAGCGGCGGGGAGCTCCTATAATTCACCCCTCCACTTT
clone_size: -; v_call: TRBV5-6; j_call: TRBJ1-2; d_call: TRBD1; cdr3_aa: CASSGQAYGYTF; cdr3_nt: TGTGCCAGCAGTGGACAGGCATACGGCTACACCTTC
clone_size: -; v_call: TRBV7-9; j_call: TRBJ2-7; d_call: TRBD1; cdr3_aa: CASSLSGTGPYEQYF; cdr3_nt: TGTGCCAGCAGCTTGTCGGGGACAGGCCCCTACGAGCAGTACTTC
clone_size: -; v_call: TRBV11-1; j_call: TRBJ1-1; d_call: TRBD1; cdr3_aa: CASSLRGLGTEAFF; cdr3_nt: TGTGCCAGCAGCTTGAGGGGGCTGGGGACTGAAGCTTTCTTT
clone_size: -; v_call: TRBV6-1; j_call: TRBJ2-7; d_call: -; cdr3_aa: CASSEQSGPTYEQYF; cdr3_nt: TGTGCCAGCAGTGAACAGTCAGGCCCGACCTACGAGCAGTACTTC
clone_size: -; v_call: TRBV7-8; j_call: TRBJ2-1; d_call: TRBD1; cdr3_aa: CASSADRINEQFF; cdr3_nt: TGTGCCAGCAGCGCGGACAGGATAAATGAGCAGTTCTTC
clone_size: -; v_call: TRBV6-1; j_call: TRBJ2-1; d_call: TRBD2; cdr3_aa: CAVRGVGGSDEQFF; cdr3_nt: TGTGCCGTCCGTGGGGTGGGGGGGAGCGATGAGCAGTTCTTC
clone_size: -; v_call: TRBV2; j_call: TRBJ2-2; d_call: -; cdr3_aa: CASSLQGAGELFF; cdr3_nt: TGTGCCAGCAGTTTACAGGGTGCCGGGGAGCTGTTTTTT
clone_size: -; v_call: TRBV2; j_call: TRBJ2-7; d_call: -; cdr3_aa: CASSEVGASYEQYF; cdr3_nt: TGTGCCAGCAGTGAAGTTGGGGCCTCCTACGAGCAGTACTTC
clone_size: few; v_call: TRBV5-5; j_call: TRBJ2-7; d_call: TRBD1; cdr3_aa: CASSFGGTGYYEQYF; cdr3_nt: TGTGCCAGCAGCTTCGGAGGGACAGGGTACTACGAGCAGTACTTC
clone_size: -; v_call: TRBV7-9; j_call: TRBJ2-4; d_call: -; cdr3_aa: CASSPRDTMSTAKNIQYF; cdr3_nt: TGTGCCAGCAGCCCCCGGGACACGATGTCCACGGCCAAAAACATTCAGTACTTC
clone_size: -; v_call: TRBV11-1; j_call: TRBJ2-7; d_call: -; cdr3_aa: CASSLERGWNNEQYF; cdr3_nt: TGTGCCAGCAGCTTAGAGAGAGGGTGGAATAACGAGCAGTACTTC